The clone carrying this T cell receptor beta chain was seen only a few times. The data derive from a study of blood T cells in healthy people across ages. CDR1 and CDR2 (germline): SGHRS, YFSETQ. The CDR3 totals 14 residues. Next came a second PCR, run for 7 to 11 cycles, which used a sample-barcoded 5' primer along with a J-beta primer mix. Via MiXCR, TCRdb re-called the 5' RACE reads, giving one row per CDR3 protein. Among about 720,000 distinct CDR3 sequences listed, 20% to 25% were seen once. The sequence was collected from a man between 65 and 80 years old in good health. The chain combines TRBV5-1 with TRBJ2-5; 8 bases fit TRBD2. The DNA matches TRBJ2-1 better at its end, which makes the J call doubtful. The sequenced sample was blood. CDR3 protein: CASSWAGGQSEQFF. CDR3 in DNA: TGCGCCAGCAGCTGGGCGGGGGGTCAGAGTGAGCAGTTCTTC.